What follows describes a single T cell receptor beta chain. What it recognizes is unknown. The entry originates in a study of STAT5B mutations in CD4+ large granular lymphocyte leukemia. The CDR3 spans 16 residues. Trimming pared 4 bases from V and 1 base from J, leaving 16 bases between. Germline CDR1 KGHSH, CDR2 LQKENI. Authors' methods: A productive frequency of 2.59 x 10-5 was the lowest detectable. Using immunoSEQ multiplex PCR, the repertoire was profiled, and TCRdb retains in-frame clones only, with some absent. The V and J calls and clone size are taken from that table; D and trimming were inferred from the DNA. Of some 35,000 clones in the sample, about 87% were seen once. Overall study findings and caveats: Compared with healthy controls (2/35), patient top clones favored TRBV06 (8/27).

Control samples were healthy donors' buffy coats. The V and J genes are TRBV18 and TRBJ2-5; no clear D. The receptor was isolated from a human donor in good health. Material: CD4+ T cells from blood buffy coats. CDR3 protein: CASSQVLTFVQETQYF. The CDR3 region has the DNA TGTGCCAGCTCACAAGTCCTGACGTTCGTCCAAGAGACCCAGTACTTC.